This is a list of T cell receptor beta chains from one sample in a study of OX40 agonist ivuxolimab in advanced cancers. The repertoire was sequenced with immunoSEQ multiplex PCR; TCRdb's copy has only in-frame clones and lacks some. The sample carries 65,000 to 95,000 clones, approximately 81% recorded once. The specimen comprised CD4+ or CD8+ T cells sorted from blood, sampled in a trial of the OX40 agonist ivuxolimab. These receptors were taken from an adult with an advanced solid tumor such as melanoma, head and neck, liver or kidney cancer. Each CDR3 is given with its conserved first and last residue. A D gene is named only where the DNA matches it firmly. Part of the rows lack a size; the others show once, few, many or a class for expanded clones.

clone_size j_call d_call v_call cdr3_nt cdr3_aa
NA TRBJ2-1 NA TRBV28 TGTGCCAGCAGTGTTAGCGTATACAATGAGCAGTTCTTC CASSVSVYNEQFF
NA TRBJ1-5 NA TRBV19 TGTGCCAGTAGAACCCGACAGGAGAGCAATCAGCCCCAGCATTTT CASRTRQESNQPQHF
NA TRBJ2-7 NA TRBV29-1 TGCAGCGTTGAAGATGGGGTCGACAGAGGTCAGTACTTC CSVEDGVDRGQYF
NA TRBJ2-5 TRBD1 TRBV6-6 TGTGCCAGCAGTACCGGACAGGGGCAAACTGTGACCCAGTACTTC CASSTGQGQTVTQYF
NA TRBJ1-6 NA TRBV7-9 TGTGCCAGCAGCTCTCCGCGGGCTGGGCTCTATAATTCACCCCTCCGCTTT CASSSPRAGLYNSPLRF
NA TRBJ2-4 NA TRBV19 TGTGCCAGTAAATCTCAGGGGGGGAAAAACATTCAGTACTTC CASKSQGGKNIQYF
many TRBJ1-5 TRBD1 TRBV4-1 TGCGCCAGCAGCCAAGCCGGGACAGGCAATCAGCCCCAGCATTTT CASSQAGTGNQPQHF
NA TRBJ1-1 TRBD1 TRBV5-1 TGCGCCAGCAGCCTTGCTAACAGGGGGCTTGAAGCTTTCTTT CASSLANRGLEAFF
NA TRBJ2-6 NA TRBV11-1 TGTGCCAGCAGCTTAAGGACCAAGGGGTCTGGGGCCAACGTCCTGACTTTC CASSLRTKGSGANVLTF
NA TRBJ2-7 NA TRBV9 TGTGCCAGCAGCGTAGCTGACACGGACTACGAGCAGTACTTC CASSVADTDYEQYF
NA TRBJ2-7 TRBD1 TRBV7-2 TGTGCCAGCAGCTTAGAACGGACAGGGATGTACGAGCAGTACTTC CASSLERTGMYEQYF
NA TRBJ2-3 NA TRBV6-1 TGTGCCAGCAGTGAAGGCGGAGGGAGACGCACAGATACGCAGTATTTT CASSEGGGRRTDTQYF
NA TRBJ2-7 NA TRBV28 TGTGCCAGCACTGAGACAGAAGACTACGAGCAGTACTTC CASTETEDYEQYF
NA TRBJ2-7 TRBD1 TRBV2 TGTGCCAGCAACCCAGGGGGCGTTCCCTATTTGCAGTACTTC CASNPGGVPYLQYF
NA TRBJ2-1 NA TRBV7-2 TGTGCCAGCAGCCGCAGACTTTCAAAAGACAATGAGCAGTTCTTC CASSRRLSKDNEQFF